This entry is about one TCR beta chain. The antigen is not known. Trimming took 2 bases from V and 0 from J, leaving 11 bases between them. From germline, CDR1 is SEHNR and CDR2 FQNEAQ (reference sequence). The CDR3 is 15 amino acids. This sample was taken from a study of T cells after posttransplantation cyclophosphamide. Study findings and constraints: After PTCy, TRB diversity resembled that of CNI/methotrexate controls. Blood and skin or GI T cell repertoires showed limited TRB overlap. Donor CD8+ memory clones often dominated recipient blood repertoires at later times.

TCRdb's copy holds only in-frame clones and misses some; the assay was immunoSEQ multiplex PCR. Here the sample spans tens of thousands of clones, more than 85% being singletons. Cells defined as naive were viable CD3+CD4+ or CD3+CD8+ and CCR7+CD45RA+CD45RO-CD95-CD27+CD28+. This receptor was identified in a man under 40 in good health and a related stem cell transplant donor. Source material: naive CD4+ T cells sorted from blood. The genes are TRBV7-9 and TRBJ2-7; perhaps TRBD1 as D (5 bases). The CDR3 loop is CASSLSGQFSYEQYF. The CDR3 DNA reads TGTGCCAGCAGCTTAAGTGGACAATTCTCCTACGAGCAGTACTTC.